Sequencing of this T cell receptor (beta chain) was carried out in a study of blood T cell repertoires in COVID-19. The wider study: Samples of COVID-19 (acute and convalescent) were obtained from the United States, Italy and Spain.

Original data processing: It was from reference gene primer amplification that nucleated cell counts were estimated. Assay used: immunoSEQ multiplex PCR; TCRdb lists only in-frame clones, some missing. The D gene and trimming were derived from the DNA, and the V and J assignments and clone size from that table. The repertoire consists of about 230,000 clones, with approximately 88% occurring once and the leading ten covering roughly 3.7%. Each participant's cohort was designated according to participant-reported clinical history. The origin of this receptor is a woman aged 25-40 years who had been exposed to COVID-19. The sequenced sample was PBMCs or T cells enriched from blood (not recorded which).

The CDR3 DNA reads as TGTGCCAGCAGTGAAGCTTATCATCCGGGACAGGGGGCAGGGATGGGTGAAAAACTGTTTTTT. Translated, it gives CASSEAYHPGQGAGMGEKLFF. This chain joins TRBV6-1 and TRBJ1-4; 12 nucleotides agree with TRBD1. Trimming removed 0 bases from V and 7 bases from J; junction bases left unmatched: 18. The CDR3 sequence is 21 residues long. Per germline, CDR1 MNHNS and CDR2 SASEGT.